The 12 T cell receptor beta chains reported below all come from one sample, sequenced in a study of blood T cells in healthy people across ages (dated by TCRdb to between 2015 and 2017). Library prep was done by 5' RACE. Reads for this sample came from an Illumina HiSeq 2500. A second about 7 to 12 cycle PCR used a sample-barcoded 5' primer and a J-beta primer mix. TCRdb cleaned the public reads at Q25 with fastp, built clones with MiXCR and kept in-frame beta chains. One record per CDR3 amino acid sequence lists the most common genes and DNA. This sample holds some 850,000 distinct CDR3 sequences; more than 25% were observed only once. In total, the top ten clones hold about 2.9% of the sample. This same sample was also part of a study on T cells of mothers and their children.

The sample comprised blood. These receptor sequences come from a boy between 10 and 17 years old in good health.

The chain couples TRBV20-1 to TRBJ2-1, with 11 bases identical to TRBD2. Per germline, CDR1 DFQATT and CDR2 SNEGSKA (reference sequence). Trimming cost V 0 bases and J 0 bases; bases outside gene matches: 13. The CDR3 loop spans 20 amino acids. CDR3 region: CSARDWRGTSGIGSYNEQFF. As DNA, the CDR3 is TGCAGTGCTAGAGATTGGAGGGGGACTAGCGGTATCGGCTCCTACAATGAGCAGTTCTTC.

This chain connects TRBV12-3 or TRBV12-4 to TRBJ2-7; 8 bases align to TRBD1. The CDR3 has 15 amino acids. The ends lost 5 bases at V and 0 bases at J; junction bases unmatched: 6. The DNA of the CDR3 is TGTGCCAGCAGTCCGACAGGGGCCGGCTCCTACGAGCAGTACTTC. Its translation: CASSPTGAGSYEQYF.

This rearrangement joins TRBV11-2 to TRBJ2-7; the D gene is possibly TRBD1 (6 bases). CDR1 is SGHAT, CDR2 FQNNGV, per germline. This CDR3 has 14 amino acids. Trimming pared 4 bases from V and 4 bases from J, leaving 14 bases between. The CDR3 DNA is TGTGCCAGCAGCTCTCTCCTGGACAGATACGAGCAGTACTTC. Residues: CASSSLLDRYEQYF.

This clonotype was seen a handful of times. This rearrangement joins TRBV5-1 to TRBJ1-2; D is perhaps TRBD1 (5 bases). The CDR3 runs to 15 residues. The germline V and J ends were trimmed by 3 bases and 8 bases, with 20 bases remaining between them. Looked up from germline, CDR1 is SGHRS and CDR2 is YFSETQ. The CDR3 DNA reads TGCGCCAGCAGCTCGTCAGGGACTGATGCTCGGGGCTACACCTTC. Amino acid sequence: CASSSSGTDARGYTF.

In this sample, this clonotype turned up a few times. This chain joins TRBV6-2 or TRBV6-3 and TRBJ2-3; D remains ambiguous. The V and J ends lost 2 bases and 4 bases respectively, with 10 bases between them. This CDR3 spans 14 amino acids. From germline, CDR1 is MNHEY and CDR2 SVGEGT. For the CDR3, the DNA is TGTGCCAGCAGTTACGGCATGGAAGCAGATACGCAGTATTTT. It yields the protein CASSYGMEADTQYF.

This clonotype was recorded a few times. The gene calls are TRBV12-3 or TRBV12-4 and TRBJ2-1, with 14 bases aligning to TRBD2. The end of the DNA fits TRBJ2-7 better, so the J call may be wrong. The CDR3 totals 17 residues. CDR3 DNA: TGTGCCAGCAGTTGGTGGGGACTAGCGGGGGCCGCCTACGAGCAGTACTTC. It specifies CASSWWGLAGAAYEQYF.

This chain joins TRBV19 and TRBJ2-5, with D tentatively TRBD2 (5 bases). This CDR3 comprises 16 residues. V gave up 6 bases and J gave up 5 bases, with 22 bases separating them. The germline CDR1 and CDR2 sequences are LNHDA and SQIVND (reference sequence). CDR3 sequence: CASSPGWSLGWETQYF. Written as DNA, the CDR3 is TGTGCCAGTAGCCCGGGGTGGTCCCTAGGATGGGAGACCCAGTACTTC.

With respect to this clonotype: Since no conserved phenylalanine or tryptophan closes the CDR3, a read error is the likely cause. The V gene is TRBV12-3 or TRBV12-4, the J gene TRBJ1-2, with D maybe TRBD1 (5 bases). The CDR3 spans 13 residues. V lost 7 bases, J lost 4 bases, and 13 bases lay in between. The CDR3 loop is CASNVDSFYGYTL. The DNA for the CDR3 is TGTGCCAGCAACGTCGACAGTTTCTATGGCTACACCCTC.

This clonotype turned up a few times. V and J are TRBV7-9 and TRBJ2-5; perhaps TRBD2 as D (6 bases). The germline V gene has CDR1 SEHNR and CDR2 FQNEAQ (reference sequence). The CDR3 length is 13 residues. V was trimmed by 5 bases and J by 5 bases, leaving 12 bases between them. The CDR3 DNA follows: TGTGCCAGCAGCCAGCCGGGGGACGAGACCCAGTACTTC. Translation: CASSQPGDETQYF.

In its sample, this clonotype was seen a few times. The V call is TRBV7-2, the J call TRBJ2-1; 13 bases agree with TRBD2. This CDR3 has 18 residues. Looked up from germline, CDR1 is SGHTA and CDR2 is FQGNSA. V was clipped by 7 bases and J by 2 bases; unmatched bases: 11. CDR3 residues: CASNLPGLAGMTYNEQFF. The CDR3 DNA is TGTGCCAGCAACCTTCCGGGACTAGCGGGGATGACCTACAATGAGCAGTTCTTC.

In this sample, this clonotype turned up a few times. The chain combines TRBV20-1 with TRBJ2-2; unclear D gene. This CDR3 has 14 amino acids. V shed 6 bases and J shed 2 bases, with 13 bases lying between them. Germline-derived CDR1 and CDR2 are DFQATT and SNEGSKA (reference sequence). Written as DNA, the CDR3 is TGCAGTGCCACGGCCCCCTCTAACACCGGGGAGCTGTTTTTT. Encoded protein: CSATAPSNTGELFF.

This chain connects TRBV6-5 to TRBJ2-7, with unresolved D. This CDR3 spans 18 amino acids. V gave up 2 bases and J gave up 0 bases, with 20 bases separating them. The germline V gene encodes CDR1 MNHEY and CDR2 SVGAGI. DNA of the CDR3: TGTGCCAGCAGTTACCGGCTCCAGACGGAAAAGAGCTCCTACGAGCAGTACTTC. Amino acids: CASSYRLQTEKSSYEQYF.